This T cell receptor (beta chain) derives from a study of long-term antiretroviral therapy in people with HIV. The CDR3 extends over 14 amino acids. The germline V and J ends were trimmed by 0 bases and 4 bases, with 10 bases remaining between them. Germline-derived CDR1 and CDR2 are SGHNT and YYREEE (reference sequence). They ran version v3.0 of the immunoSEQ assay at survey level. The assay was immunoSEQ multiplex PCR, and TCRdb's table has in-frame clones only and misses some. In the table there are 21,000 or so clones, approximately 90% of which are singletons. This chain connects TRBV5-4 to TRBJ2-5, with D possibly being TRBD1 (6 bases). The origin of this receptor is a man aged 55-75 years with HIV. The sample in question was unsorted PBMCs, obtained 2.3 years after starting antiretroviral therapy. CDR3 in amino acids: CASSLGQASETQYF. As DNA, the CDR3 is TGTGCCAGCAGCTTGGGACAGGCGTCAGAGACCCAGTACTTC.